Listed below are T cell receptor beta chains from one sample, sequenced in a study of T cell repertoires in cytomegalovirus infection. TCRdb called the reads again in MiXCR, with one record for every CDR3 protein. The sample includes hundreds of thousands of distinct CDR3 sequences, 31% of them seen just once. The antigens for these receptors are not known. The sequenced sample was cultured CD8+ T cells from PBMCs, obtained from culture after CMV antigen stimulation. These TCRs come from a human donor in good health (CMV status not recorded). Some clones in this sample may be carry-over from other donors' samples. CDR3s include the opening cysteine and the closing phenylalanine or tryptophan.

v_gene,len,CDR3aa
TRBV7-2,15,CATRARDIANYGYTF
TRBV4-1,17,CASSRLWGGDAYNEQFF
TRBV12-3/TRBV12-4,13,CASLGTRDNEQFF
TRBV5-5,17,CASSSGTVSSYNSPLHF
TRBV4-1,16,CASSQGWEGSNEKLFF
TRBV6-9,17,CASRTPLQEYSGNTIYF
TRBV7-4,13,CASSPARPYGYTF
TRBV27,15,CASSPGQGTDYGYTF
TRBV7-8,16,CASSPNIPAANEKLFF
TRBV5-1,15,CASSTDRGTGTEAFF
TRBV2,15,CASSVGQEFNYGYTF
TRBV7-6,17,CASSLVAGALTQETQYF
TRBV5-6,17,CASSLEPVSGLTDTQYF
TRBV7-9,15,CASSLPGSRSYEQYF
TRBV7-6,14,CASRSDISGETQYF
TRBV7-6,16,CASSLGGTENTGELFF
TRBV7-9,13,CASSLATAYGYTF
TRBV7-9,15,CASSLTLDREETQYF
TRBV5-6,16,CASSLPPGPLNTEAFF
TRBV12-3/TRBV12-4,15,CASIPGQSSYNEQFF
TRBV14,15,CASSQDLTGKETQYF
TRBV7-2,13,CATSRGTGETQYF
TRBV27,14,CASTVGLPYNEQFF
TRBV7-2,17,CASSPYMTMPSTDTQYF
TRBV6-5,13,CASIRSGNNEQFF
TRBV27,15,CASSISGTAYSPLHF
TRBV10-2,14,CASKKRGGGETQYF
TRBV7-4,16,CASTLWGDRENTEAFF
TRBV5-5,16,CASSMTGGERNYGYTF
TRBV12-5,13,CASGLGADNEQFF
TRBV4-1,19,CASSQEDWTSGGSTDTQYF
TRBV6-6,16,CASSYGPTRGRAWAFF
TRBV12-3/TRBV12-4,15,CASSTEWTNYNEQFF
TRBV7-9,16,CASSAPGQGPNQPQHF
TRBV7-2,15,CANSLKGGRGGELFF
TRBV27,14,CASSPQDTTGELFF
TRBV12-3/TRBV12-4,14,CASSPRPQRETQYF
TRBV6-1,19,CASSDPLILDRDSYNEQFF
TRBV6-1,15,CASSDGKTSYNEQFF
TRBV7-6,14,CASSTGSLYNEQFF
TRBV15,14,CATSREAEDNEQFF
TRBV20-1,12,CSASGDSYEQYF
TRBV12-3/TRBV12-4,11,CATPVGNTIYF
TRBV27,16,CASSIAGGNSYNEQFF
TRBV7-2,14,CASSFWDVNQPQHF
TRBV2,10,CASEDTEAFF
TRBV5-4,16,CASSPDRERGNYGYTF
TRBV7-9,15,CASSLALWANYGYTF